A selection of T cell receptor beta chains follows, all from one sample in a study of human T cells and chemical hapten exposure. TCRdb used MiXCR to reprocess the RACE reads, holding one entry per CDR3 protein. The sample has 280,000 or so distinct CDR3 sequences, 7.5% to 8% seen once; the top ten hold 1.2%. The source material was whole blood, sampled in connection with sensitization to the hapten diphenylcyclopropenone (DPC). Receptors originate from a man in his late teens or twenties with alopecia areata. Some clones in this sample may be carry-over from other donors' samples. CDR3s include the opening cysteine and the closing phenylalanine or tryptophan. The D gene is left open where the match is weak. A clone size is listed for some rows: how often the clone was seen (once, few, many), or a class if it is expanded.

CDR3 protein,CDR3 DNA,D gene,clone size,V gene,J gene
CSARDPPQVWVMNTEAFF,TGCAGTGCTAGAGATCCCCCCCAGGTCTGGGTGATGAACACTGAAGCTTTCTTT,NA,NA,TRBV20-1,TRBJ1-1
CSVDTPGGAKAFF,TGCAGCGTTGACACCCCGGGGGGGGCGAAGGCTTTCTTT,NA,few,TRBV29-1,TRBJ1-1
CASIDRASKTQYF,TGTGCCAGCATCGACAGGGCTTCAAAGACCCAGTACTTC,TRBD1,many,TRBV12-3/TRBV12-4,TRBJ2-5
CASSGAGISLYF,TGTGCCAGCAGTGGAGCCGGTATCTCTTTGTATTTT,NA,few,TRBV2,TRBJ2-3
CASSSPGLRSYEQYF,TGTGCCAGCAGCTCCCCCGGTCTCCGCTCCTACGAGCAGTACTTC,NA,few,TRBV11-2,TRBJ2-7
CASSPTDRTFNSPLHF,TGTGCCAGCAGCCCAACGGACAGAACCTTTAATTCACCCCTCCACTTT,NA,NA,TRBV7-2,TRBJ1-6
CASSLRASGGTYQETQYF,TGTGCCAGCAGCTTACGGGCTAGCGGGGGGACGTACCAAGAGACCCAGTACTTC,TRBD2,few,TRBV7-2,TRBJ2-5
CASSVGLAGDNEQFF,TGTGCCAGCAGCGTAGGACTAGCGGGAGACAATGAGCAGTTCTTC,TRBD2,NA,TRBV9,TRBJ2-1
CASRYLPGQVNSPLHF,TGTGCCAGCAGGTACCTGCCGGGACAGGTCAATTCACCCCTCCACTTT,TRBD1,many,TRBV6-6,TRBJ1-6
CASSLAQGDQETQYF,TGTGCCAGCAGCTTAGCACAGGGGGACCAAGAGACCCAGTACTTC,TRBD1,NA,TRBV7-9,TRBJ2-5
CAISEGRLNTEAFF,TGTGCCATCAGTGAAGGCAGACTGAACACTGAAGCTTTCTTT,NA,many,TRBV10-3,TRBJ1-1
CASTVDSGANVLTF,TGTGCCAGCACCGTGGACTCTGGGGCCAACGTCCTGACTTTC,NA,many,TRBV7-2,TRBJ2-6
CASMGHLNTEAFF,TGTGCCAGCATGGGACACCTAAACACTGAAGCTTTCTTT,NA,few,TRBV6-6,TRBJ1-1
CASSYGLEETQYF,TGTGCCAGCAGTTATGGTTTAGAGGAGACCCAGTACTTC,NA,NA,TRBV27,TRBJ2-5
CASSEGGQGASGANVLTF,TGTGCCAGCAGTGAGGGCGGACAGGGGGCCTCTGGGGCCAACGTCCTGACTTTC,TRBD1,NA,TRBV28,TRBJ2-6
CSARGVQGENSPLHF,TGCAGTGCTAGAGGAGTACAGGGTGAAAATTCACCCCTCCACTTT,NA,few,TRBV20-1,TRBJ1-6
CASSSGGAGARSPLHF,TGTGCCAGCAGTTCTGGCGGGGCGGGGGCTCGTTCACCCCTCCACTTT,NA,few,TRBV6-5,TRBJ1-6
CASSLTSGGVGTDTQYF,TGTGCCAGCAGCTTAACTAGCGGGGGGGTAGGCACAGATACGCAGTATTTT,TRBD2,once,TRBV7-8,TRBJ2-3
CASSESEQYNSPLHF,TGTGCCAGCAGTGAAAGTGAACAATATAATTCACCCCTCCACTTT,NA,few,TRBV6-1,TRBJ1-6
CASGWGNRNSPLHF,TGTGCCAGCGGGTGGGGGAATCGTAATTCACCCCTCCACTTT,NA,many,TRBV27,TRBJ1-6
CASSYISGYEQYF,TGTGCCAGCAGTTACATATCCGGCTACGAGCAGTACTTC,NA,many,TRBV6-2/TRBV6-3,TRBJ2-7
CATSDFGSPYGYTF,TGTGCCACCAGTGATTTCGGCAGTCCCTATGGCTACACCTTC,NA,NA,TRBV24-1,TRBJ1-2
CASSFDTAAEKLFF,TGTGCCAGCAGCTTCGACACCGCGGCTGAAAAACTGTTTTTT,NA,NA,TRBV7-2,TRBJ1-4
CSVEDSGARGTNTEAFF,TGCAGCGTTGAAGATAGCGGGGCCCGGGGGACGAACACTGAAGCTTTCTTT,NA,many,TRBV29-1,TRBJ1-1
CASSRGRTALQYF,TGTGCCAGCAGCCGAGGAAGGACAGCCTTGCAGTACTTC,NA,few,TRBV7-9,TRBJ2-4
CASSRRVGQGSLVYGYTF,TGTGCCAGCAGCCGAAGGGTAGGACAGGGGTCGCTCGTCTATGGCTACACCTTC,TRBD1,NA,TRBV3-1,TRBJ1-2
CASSFNRGRGTEAFF,TGTGCCAGCAGCTTCAACAGGGGTAGGGGCACTGAAGCTTTCTTT,TRBD1,NA,TRBV7-2,TRBJ1-1
CASGSYNEQFF,TGTGCCTCTGGCAGTTACAATGAGCAGTTCTTC,NA,many,TRBV10-3,TRBJ2-1
CGTSEKMDRDNSPLHF,TGTGGCACCAGTGAGAAAATGGACAGGGATAATTCACCCCTCCACTTT,TRBD1,NA,TRBV24-1,TRBJ1-6
CASSQQGARNEQFF,TGCGCCAGCAGCCAACAGGGGGCACGGAATGAGCAGTTCTTC,TRBD1,few,TRBV5-1,TRBJ2-1
CASSLGTRGMTPLHF,TGTGCCAGCAGTTTAGGCACGCGGGGTATGACACCCCTCCACTTT,NA,few,TRBV12-3/TRBV12-4,TRBJ1-6
CASSQDQGSGTETQYF,TGTGCCAGCAGCCAAGATCAGGGTTCAGGGACTGAGACCCAGTACTTC,NA,NA,TRBV4-2,TRBJ2-5
CASSLSGTVGHEQYF,TGTGCCAGCAGCCTCTCCGGGACTGTAGGCCACGAGCAGTACTTC,NA,few,TRBV2,TRBJ2-7
CASSPRASGETQYF,TGTGCCAGCAGTCCAAGGGCCAGTGGCGAGACCCAGTACTTC,NA,NA,TRBV12-3/TRBV12-4,TRBJ2-5
CASSLVGRLQETQYF,TGTGCCAGCAGCTTGGTAGGGAGGCTACAAGAGACCCAGTACTTC,NA,NA,TRBV5-4,TRBJ2-5